What follows describes a single T cell receptor beta chain. The record originates from a study of cytomegalovirus exposure and HLA in healthy donors. TCRdb's copy holds only in-frame clones and misses some; the assay was immunoSEQ multiplex PCR. The sample yields about 170,000 clones, approximately 86% seen once. The V end lost 11 bases, the J end lost 4 bases, and 18 bases lay between the germline ends. Germline lookup yields CDR1 MDHEN and CDR2 SYDVKM. The length of the CDR3 is 14 residues. The chain is built from TRBV28 and TRBJ1-5; D might be TRBD1 (5 bases). The TCR comes from a young man in good health and CMV-seropositive. Sequencing was performed on PBMCs. In DNA form, the CDR3 reads TGTGCCGGCAATGGAGGGGCAGGGAATCAGCCCCAGCATTTT. This encodes CAGNGGAGNQPQHF.